Presented here are 11 T cell receptor beta chains from one specimen sequenced in a study of blood T cell repertoires in COVID-19. TCRdb's table, derived via immunoSEQ multiplex PCR, lists solely in-frame clones and lacks some. In the table there are around 370,000 clones, 87% of which are singletons. Material for sequencing was peripheral blood. These receptors all stem from a woman between 50 and 59 years old with COVID-19, enrolled during active disease.

The table lists this clone with a count of one. The V gene is TRBV29-1, the J gene TRBJ2-1, with TRBD2 identical over 12 bases. V lost 4 bases, J lost 1 base, and 2 bases stayed unmatched. Germline V gene lookup returns CDR1 SQVTM and CDR2 ANQGSEA. This CDR3 has 15 residues. This CDR3 is CSVVTSGRSYNEQFF. CDR3 nucleotides: TGCAGCGTTGTTACTAGCGGGAGGTCCTACAATGAGCAGTTCTTC.

V and J are TRBV5-6 and TRBJ1-1; 8 positions agree with TRBD1. The germline V gene encodes CDR1 SGHDT and CDR2 YYEEEE. Germline trimming cut 4 bases from V and 1 base from J; bases unmatched to any gene: 6. The CDR3 extends over 15 amino acids. The CDR3 is CASSRGQGANTEAFF. Written as DNA, the CDR3 is TGTGCCAGCAGCCGCGGACAGGGAGCGAACACTGAAGCTTTCTTT.

The V and J genes are TRBV2 and TRBJ2-2; 15 bases align to TRBD2. The CDR3 is 19 amino acids. Germline CDR1 reads SNHLY; CDR2 reads FYNNEI. Trimming cost V 5 bases and J 3 bases; bases outside gene matches: 10. The CDR3 sequence is CASSLGTSGRYKYTGELFF. CDR3 sequence (DNA): TGTGCCAGCAGTCTCGGGACTAGCGGGAGGTATAAGTACACCGGGGAGCTGTTTTTT.

The rearrangement links TRBV7-8 to TRBJ1-2; 9 bases match TRBD1. In germline, CDR1 is SGHVS, CDR2 FQNEAQ. The J segment lost 4 bases and the V segment lost 0 bases, leaving 6 bases of the junction unmatched. The CDR3 totals 16 residues. The CDR3 region has the DNA TGTGCCAGCAGCTTAGCGCAGGGGACAGGGCTCTATGGCTACACCTTC. This translates into CASSLAQGTGLYGYTF.

The gene calls are TRBV30 and TRBJ2-3; D perhaps matches TRBD2 (6 bases). V was cut by 5 bases and J by 6 bases, with 21 bases left in between. Germline-derived CDR1 and CDR2 are GTSNPN and SVGIG (reference sequence). This CDR3 is built from 15 residues. CDR3 amino acids: CAWFDPLTSRDTQYF. The DNA of the CDR3 is TGTGCCTGGTTTGATCCCCTAACTAGCCGCGATACGCAGTATTTT.

This clone was counted only a few times. The V call is TRBV6-2 or TRBV6-3, the J call TRBJ1-6; 8 bases map to TRBD1. The trim removed 6 bases at V and 8 bases at J, leaving 6 bases unmatched. CDR3 size: 14 residues. Germline CDR1 reads MNHEY; CDR2 reads SVGEGT. The CDR3 DNA reads TGTGCCAGCAGCCAAGACAGGGGAGATTCACCCCTCCACTTT. Translated, it gives CASSQDRGDSPLHF.

This clone has a single count. The rearrangement uses TRBV19 and TRBJ1-5; 11 bases agree with TRBD1. This CDR3 spans 17 amino acids. Germline V gives CDR1 LNHDA, CDR2 SQIVND (reference sequence). V lost 7 bases to trimming and J lost 0 bases; unmatched junction nucleotides: 8. DNA of the CDR3: TGTGCCAGTAAATTTGGGACAGGGGGTTATAGCAATCAGCCCCAGCATTTT. Amino acid sequence: CASKFGTGGYSNQPQHF.

The CDR3 region has the DNA TGCGCCAGCAGCTTGGCCGAGGGGGCCTATGGCTACACCTTC. The encoded protein is CASSLAEGAYGYTF. V gene TRBV5-1 combines with J gene TRBJ1-2; TRBD1 agrees at 7 bases. From germline, CDR1 is SGHRS and CDR2 YFSETQ. This CDR3 spans 14 amino acids. The V segment lost 0 bases and the J segment 4 bases; nucleotides outside the gene matches: 3.

This sequence joins TRBV24-1 and TRBJ1-2; D is possibly TRBD1 (5 bases). The CDR3 contains 13 residues. Germline loops: CDR1 KGHDR, CDR2 SFDVKD. V was pared by 6 bases and J by 9 bases, with 16 bases between. The CDR3 nucleotides read TGTGCCACCAGTTTGTCAGGGAGCGGGAGCTACACCTTC. The encoded protein is CATSLSGSGSYTF.

This clone was detected only a few times. The chain is built from TRBV6-1 and TRBJ2-5, with 11 bases aligning to TRBD2. The V segment lost 6 bases and the J segment 4 bases; nucleotides outside the gene matches: 7. Germline loops: CDR1 MNHNS, CDR2 SASEGT. The CDR3 contains 15 residues. The chain's CDR3 is CASRSGLAGPETQYF. The CDR3 DNA is TGTGCCAGCAGGAGCGGACTAGCGGGCCCAGAGACCCAGTACTTC.

This clone was counted a single time. The V and J genes are TRBV5-5 and TRBJ1-5, with D perhaps matching TRBD1 (6 bases). The CDR3 contains 17 residues. CDR1 and CDR2 (germline): SGHKS, YYEKEE (reference sequence). Trimming took 0 bases from V and 5 from J, leaving 18 bases between them. CDR3 DNA: TGTGCCAGCAGCTTGGCGGGGCCGGGACAAATTCATCAGCCCCAGCATTTT. Its protein is CASSLAGPGQIHQPQHF.